A selection of T cell receptor beta chains follows, all from one sample in a study of cytomegalovirus exposure and HLA in healthy donors. Generated by immunoSEQ multiplex PCR, the TCRdb table keeps only in-frame clones and is missing some. The sample shows about 120,000 clones, 66% of them seen only once. Input material: PBMCs. The receptors were gathered from a young man in good health and CMV-seronegative. Both conserved end residues are part of each CDR3.

j_call | v_call | cdr3_aa
TRBJ1-2 | TRBV29-1 | CSVSQAGGYTF
TRBJ2-1 | TRBV5-1 | CASSQTGLAPVEQFF
TRBJ1-5 | TRBV6-5 | CASRETGGSQPQHF
TRBJ1-1 | TRBV29-1 | CSAGGGMNTEAFF
TRBJ1-2 | TRBV14 | CASSQVRGTGMGYTF
TRBJ1-4 | TRBV9 | CASSAGVGATNEKLFF
TRBJ2-1 | TRBV5-5 | CASSQGLADYNEQFF
TRBJ1-2 | TRBV6-5 | CASRGQPGDYGYPF
TRBJ2-5 | TRBV5-8 | CASSLGLAGQETQYF
TRBJ1-1 | TRBV2 | CASSCEAFF
TRBJ1-4 | TRBV4-2 | CASSQVEGIPNEKLFF
TRBJ2-3 | TRBV28 | CASSDRTGPGDTQYF
TRBJ1-4 | TRBV25-1 | CASSEFQGASEKLFF
TRBJ1-2 | TRBV4-2 | CASSQDAGGFYGYTF
TRBJ2-1 | TRBV9 | CASSPRTGITGEQFF
TRBJ2-1 | TRBV2 | CASSENSGGYEQFF
TRBJ2-7 | TRBV15 | CATSRAPGLAYEQYF
TRBJ1-1 | TRBV19 | CASSPPGGMNTEAFF
TRBJ2-3 | TRBV29-1 | CSVRVLRTIITDTQYF
TRBJ2-1 | TRBV15 | CATSAFSGSKNEQFF
TRBJ1-3 | TRBV6-5 | CASSYSDRAENTIYF
TRBJ1-5 | TRBV19 | CASSIAPGNQPQHF
TRBJ1-1 | TRBV5-1 | CASRVDELSEAFF
TRBJ2-2 | TRBV7-6 | CASSLVSSGGVNTGELFF
TRBJ1-4 | TRBV27 | CASSPLTGPNEKLFF
TRBJ1-4 | TRBV15 | CATSRDRSEKLFF